This T cell receptor (beta chain) was profiled in a study of post-analysis software for immune sequencing data. Study-wide results and limits: The study found TRBV5-6, TRBV5-1 and TRBV20-1 among roughly 5 TRBV segments more frequent in patients than controls.

V shed 8 bases and J shed 3 bases, with 20 bases lying between them. Germline CDR1 MNHEY, CDR2 SVGEGT. The CDR3 is 15 amino acids. The table lists this clonotype with a few counts. Its cognate antigen is unknown. TCR beta cDNA libraries had unique molecular identifiers. TCRdb re-called the PCR reads with MiXCR, one entry per CDR3 protein. The sample yields around 770,000 distinct CDR3 sequences, 40% to 55% seen once. This rearrangement joins TRBV6-2 or TRBV6-3 to TRBJ2-7; D might be TRBD2 (6 bases). This receptor was taken from a girl aged 10 to 17 with multiple sclerosis. Sequencing was performed on blood. The CDR3 DNA sequence: TGTGCCAGCGAGAAAGCCGGCCTAGCGTTCTACGAGCAGTACTTC. Its protein product is CASEKAGLAFYEQYF.